The clone carrying this T cell receptor beta chain has only a few counts. Its antigen is unknown. Repertoires were generated with immunoSEQ multiplex PCR, while TCRdb's copy carries only in-frame clones and drops some. Here the sample spans 30,000 to 45,000 clones, under 70% being singletons. These data belong to a study of vaccination effects on CD4 cells after COVID-19. CD4+ T cells specific for antigen were expanded with viral peptide pools by the ViraFEST assay before sequencing. Upon completion of about ten days in culture, CD4+ T cells were isolated. No vaccinee had earlier SARS-CoV-2 infection, and nucleocapsid antibodies were negative. At days 3 and 7, half of the medium was exchanged for IL-2 medium. CDR3 length equals 16 residues. CDR1 is LGHNA and CDR2 is YNFKEQ in the germline V gene. V dropped 0 bases and J dropped 4; count of bases not matched to a gene: 5.

The chain joins TRBV4-2 to TRBJ2-3; TRBD2 agrees at 9 bases. The sequences come from CD4+ T cells from PBMCs cultured with HCoV-OC43 spike peptides, collected before COVID-19 vaccination. The subset is: HCoV-OC43 spike overlapping peptide pool stimulation. The clonotype was recovered from a human donor who received a COVID-19 vaccine. This CDR3 is CASSQEAGGGADTQYF. CDR3 DNA sequence: TGTGCCAGCAGCCAAGAAGCTGGCGGGGGGGCAGATACGCAGTATTTT.